This T cell receptor beta chain was found in a study of T cell responses to AZD1222 COVID-19 vaccine. Study conclusions and caveats: White British people made up most donors, females outnumbered males, and clonal diversity was possibly underestimated.

As for this clone: Its target is unknown.

Sequencing was performed with immunoSEQ multiplex PCR; in TCRdb, only in-frame clones are kept and a portion is missing. The table shows some 100,000 clones, with 80% to 90% occurring only once. The sequence was collected from an adult in good health. The sequencing used peripheral blood, collected on day 0 of AZD1222 vaccination.

CDR3 sequence reads: CASSHLTGQGALDGYTF. Written as DNA, the CDR3 is TGTGCCAGCAGCCACCTCACGGGACAGGGGGCGTTGGATGGCTACACCTTC. J is TRBJ1-2 and V is TRBV4-2; 12 nucleotides agree with TRBD1. The V and J ends lost 3 bases and 6 bases, in that order; junction bases with no gene match: 11. Per the germline V gene, CDR1 is LGHNA and CDR2 is YNFKEQ. This CDR3 is built from 17 residues.